The 9 T cell receptor beta chains in this list originate from one sample, sequenced in a study of post-analysis software for immune sequencing data. Whole-study results and caveats: TRBV5-6, TRBV5-1 and TRBV20-1 belonged to a set of roughly 5 TRBV segments that were more frequent in patients than controls.

cDNA libraries for TCR beta contained unique molecular identifiers. MiXCR was run by TCRdb on the PCR reads, yielding one entry per CDR3 protein. The data hold roughly 620,000 distinct CDR3 sequences, with 44% observed a single time. For these TCRs, the target antigens are not known. Sequences were obtained from blood. All receptors come from a girl aged 10 to 17 with multiple sclerosis.

The V call is TRBV5-1, the J call TRBJ2-6, with TRBD1 as a possible D gene (6 bases). Germline values: CDR1 SGHRS, CDR2 YFSETQ. The CDR3 runs 15 residues. V was pared by 5 bases and J by 1 base, with 10 bases between. In DNA, the CDR3 is TGCGCCAGCAGTCCAGGGGATTCTGGGGCCAACGTCCTGACTTTC. Protein: CASSPGDSGANVLTF.

As for this clonotype: The junction differs from germline at one of its ends, possibly a read error. The genes are TRBV7-2 and TRBJ1-2; D may be TRBD1 (5 bases). CDR3 length: 15 amino acids. Germline assignment: CDR1 SGHTA and CDR2 FQGNSA. The CDR3 loop reads CAGSLAGLPNYGYTF. The CDR3 DNA sequence: TGTGCCGGCAGCTTAGCGGGACTCCCAAACTATGGCTACACCTTC.

This clonotype has at least ten counts. The chain employs TRBV5-1 and TRBJ2-3; 9 nucleotides match TRBD1. CDR1 and CDR2 (germline): SGHRS, YFSETQ. With V trimmed by 0 bases and J by 0 bases, 2 bases remained unmatched. The CDR3 is 16 amino acids. CDR3 nucleotide sequence: TGCGCCAGCAGCTTGGCAGGGACAGGGAGCACAGATACGCAGTATTTT. It yields the protein CASSLAGTGSTDTQYF.

The V gene is TRBV21-1, the J gene TRBJ2-1; the tabulated D call, TRBD1, remains unverified against the DNA. TRBV21-1 is listed as a pseudogene. This CDR3 is built from 14 residues. The CDR3 region has the DNA TGTGCCAGCAGCACATCAGGGGGCGGCAATGAGCAGTTCTTC. Residues: CASSTSGGGNEQFF.

The chain couples TRBV20-1 to TRBJ2-7; 13 bases are a match to TRBD2. This CDR3 spans 14 amino acids. The germline gives CDR1 DFQATT, CDR2 SNEGSKA (reference sequence). V lost 5 bases, J lost 2 bases, and 3 bases stayed unmatched. The CDR3 here is CSAHGLAGAYEQYF. For the CDR3, the DNA is TGCAGTGCTCACGGACTAGCGGGGGCCTACGAGCAGTACTTC.

In its sample, this clonotype was seen a few times. V is TRBV5-1 and J is TRBJ2-1; the match to TRBD2 covers 7 bases. CDR1 and CDR2 (germline): SGHRS, YFSETQ. V shed 5 bases and J 5 bases; nucleotides not matched to a gene: 13. The length of the CDR3 is 16 residues. The CDR3 loop is CASRSSVTSWDNEQFF. The CDR3 DNA is TGCGCCAGCAGGTCTTCCGTGACTAGCTGGGACAATGAGCAGTTCTTC.

This clonotype has only a few counts. The CDR3 sequence is CSASQGPYEQYF. The CDR3, as DNA: TGCAGTGCGAGCCAGGGCCCCTACGAGCAGTACTTC. This sequence joins TRBV20-1 and TRBJ2-7, with D possibly matching TRBD1 (5 bases). The CDR3 length is 12 residues. Germline V CDR1 and CDR2: DFQATT, SNEGSKA (reference sequence). V lost 6 bases, J lost 2 bases, and 11 bases lay in between.

The chain carries TRBV7-8 and TRBJ2-3; TRBD2 is a possible D gene (6 bases). Between the trimmed V and J ends, which lost 4 bases and 1 base, there was a span of 15 bases. Germline CDR1 reads SGHVS; CDR2 reads FQNEAQ. The CDR3 is made up of 16 amino acids. CDR3 in amino acids: CASSSERTGGTDTQYF. The CDR3 DNA reads TGTGCCAGCAGCTCGGAGAGGACGGGGGGCACAGATACGCAGTATTTT.

This clonotype came up a few times. The chain joins TRBV29-1 to TRBJ2-5; D may be TRBD2 (6 bases). Germline-derived CDR1 and CDR2 are SQVTM and ANQGSEA. V was clipped by 6 bases and J by 2 bases, with 16 bases between them. CDR3 length: 14 amino acids. CDR3 sequence: CSVAVGGYQETQYF. The CDR3 coding sequence is TGCAGCGTGGCCGTGGGGGGATATCAAGAGACCCAGTACTTC.